This T cell receptor beta chain originates from a study of Graves' ophthalmopathy and Graves' hyperthyroidism. Per germline, CDR1 LNHDA and CDR2 SQIVND (reference sequence). The CDR3 loop spans 13 amino acids. Trimming pared 6 bases from V and 4 bases from J, leaving 7 bases between. The table lists this clonotype with many counts. Amplification targeted the TCR beta CDR3 regions, with RNA transcripts as the source material. The workflow started with a first-round RT-PCR run with HTBI primers and then moved on to a second-round multiplex PCR. One entry per CDR3 protein, called by TCRdb with MiXCR from the multiplex PCR reads. The repertoire holds around 1,200,000 distinct CDR3 sequences, 36% seen once, with more than 9.5% in the top ten.

Sequencing was performed on peripheral blood or thyroid tissue (not recorded which). The receptor was derived from an adult man with Graves' hyperthyroidism. V and J are TRBV19 and TRBJ2-6; no definite D call. CDR3 nucleotide sequence: TGTGCCAGTAGGGAGAGGGGGGCCAACGTCCTGACTTTC. Translation: CASRERGANVLTF. The complete variable domain, with remaining parts taken from reference TRBV19 and TRBJ2-6, reads DGGITQSPKYLFRKEGQNVTLSCEQNLNHDAMYWYRQDPGQGLRLIYYSQIVNDFQKGDIAEGYSVSREKKESFPLTVTSAQKNPTAFYLCASRERGANVLTFGAGSRLTVL.